This note documents a single T cell receptor beta chain sequence. Its target is not known. This entry comes from a study of a mutant IDH1 vaccine in newly diagnosed glioma. Study information: Patients were started on vaccination 4-6 weeks after radiotherapy alone, or with temozolomide cycles. Radiotherapy, temozolomide, or both had been given previously, and both were given to most.

Time point denoted: week 23, last vaccination. In every dose of vaccine, 300 ug of mutant IDH1 20-mer peptide was given alongside topical imiquimod. Sequenced by immunoSEQ multiplex PCR; TCRdb stores in-frame clones only, minus some. The data show 35,000 to 55,000 clones, roughly 84% seen once. The receptor comes from a woman younger than 30 with glioma. Some clones in this sample may be carry-over from other donors' samples. Sequencing was performed on PBMCs, taken from a glioma patient whose treatment included an IDH1 peptide vaccine.

CDR3 coding DNA: TGCGCCAGCAGCCAAGAGGCGGGTAGGGACGAGCAGTACTTC. Its translation is CASSQEAGRDEQYF. The chain employs TRBV4-3 and TRBJ2-7; tentative D call: TRBD2 (5 bases). Trimming took off 0 bases at V and 5 bases at J, with 11 bases between the two ends. The CDR3 is 14 residues long. The germline CDR1 and CDR2 sequences are LGHNA and YSLEER.